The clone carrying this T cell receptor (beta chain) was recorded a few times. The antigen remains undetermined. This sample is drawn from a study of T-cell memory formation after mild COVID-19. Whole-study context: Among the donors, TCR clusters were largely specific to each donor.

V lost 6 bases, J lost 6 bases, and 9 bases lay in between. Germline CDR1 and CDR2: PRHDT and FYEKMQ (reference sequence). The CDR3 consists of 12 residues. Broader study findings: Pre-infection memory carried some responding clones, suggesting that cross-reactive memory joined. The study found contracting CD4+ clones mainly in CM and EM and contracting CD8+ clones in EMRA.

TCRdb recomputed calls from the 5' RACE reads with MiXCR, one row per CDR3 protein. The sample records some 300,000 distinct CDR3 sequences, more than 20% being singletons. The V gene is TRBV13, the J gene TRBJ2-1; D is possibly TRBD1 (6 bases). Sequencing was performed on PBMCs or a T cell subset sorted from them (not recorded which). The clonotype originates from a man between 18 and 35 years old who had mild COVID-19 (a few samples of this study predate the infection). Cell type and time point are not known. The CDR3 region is CASRDSLNEQFF. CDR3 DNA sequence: TGTGCCAGCAGGGACAGCCTCAATGAGCAGTTCTTC.